The T cell receptor (beta chain) described here comes from a study of T cell responses to AZD1222 COVID-19 vaccine. V was shortened by 3 bases and J by 8 bases, with 10 bases between the two germline ends. There are 12 residues in the CDR3. CDR1 is LGHNT, CDR2 FRNRAP, per germline. The assay was immunoSEQ multiplex PCR, and TCRdb's table has in-frame clones only and misses some. Of some 170,000 clones in the sample, just under 90% were seen once. The TCR was taken from an adult who received the MenACWY meningococcal vaccine as a control. The sequences come from peripheral blood, collected 28 days after the second dose of the MenACWY control vaccine. The gene calls are TRBV12-5 and TRBJ1-1, with a weak D call TRBD1 (5 bases). The CDR3 here is CASGFGHGEAFF. CDR3 DNA sequence: TGTGCTAGTGGTTTCGGACACGGCGAAGCTTTCTTT.